This T cell receptor (beta chain) emerged from a study of shared clonotypes between healthy human individuals. Here immunoSEQ multiplex PCR was the method, and the copy in TCRdb shows in-frame clones only, minus some. Of 650,000 to 700,000 clones in the sample, about 90% were seen once. With 5 bases clipped from V and 3 bases from J, the junction kept 4 bases outside the gene matches. This CDR3 is built from 14 residues. Germline V lookup: CDR1 SSHAT, CDR2 FNYEAQ (reference sequence). The origin of this receptor is a man aged 18 to 29 in good health. Some clones in this sample may be carry-over from other donors' samples. The chain couples TRBV7-7 to TRBJ2-7, with 10 bases matching TRBD1. The sequenced material came from memory CD8+ T cells from PBMCs. Documented subset: CD45RO+ cells pooled with CCR7-negative TemRA cells. The chain's CDR3 is CASSPGTGDYEQYF. DNA of the CDR3: TGTGCCAGCAGCCCAGGGACAGGGGACTACGAGCAGTACTTC.